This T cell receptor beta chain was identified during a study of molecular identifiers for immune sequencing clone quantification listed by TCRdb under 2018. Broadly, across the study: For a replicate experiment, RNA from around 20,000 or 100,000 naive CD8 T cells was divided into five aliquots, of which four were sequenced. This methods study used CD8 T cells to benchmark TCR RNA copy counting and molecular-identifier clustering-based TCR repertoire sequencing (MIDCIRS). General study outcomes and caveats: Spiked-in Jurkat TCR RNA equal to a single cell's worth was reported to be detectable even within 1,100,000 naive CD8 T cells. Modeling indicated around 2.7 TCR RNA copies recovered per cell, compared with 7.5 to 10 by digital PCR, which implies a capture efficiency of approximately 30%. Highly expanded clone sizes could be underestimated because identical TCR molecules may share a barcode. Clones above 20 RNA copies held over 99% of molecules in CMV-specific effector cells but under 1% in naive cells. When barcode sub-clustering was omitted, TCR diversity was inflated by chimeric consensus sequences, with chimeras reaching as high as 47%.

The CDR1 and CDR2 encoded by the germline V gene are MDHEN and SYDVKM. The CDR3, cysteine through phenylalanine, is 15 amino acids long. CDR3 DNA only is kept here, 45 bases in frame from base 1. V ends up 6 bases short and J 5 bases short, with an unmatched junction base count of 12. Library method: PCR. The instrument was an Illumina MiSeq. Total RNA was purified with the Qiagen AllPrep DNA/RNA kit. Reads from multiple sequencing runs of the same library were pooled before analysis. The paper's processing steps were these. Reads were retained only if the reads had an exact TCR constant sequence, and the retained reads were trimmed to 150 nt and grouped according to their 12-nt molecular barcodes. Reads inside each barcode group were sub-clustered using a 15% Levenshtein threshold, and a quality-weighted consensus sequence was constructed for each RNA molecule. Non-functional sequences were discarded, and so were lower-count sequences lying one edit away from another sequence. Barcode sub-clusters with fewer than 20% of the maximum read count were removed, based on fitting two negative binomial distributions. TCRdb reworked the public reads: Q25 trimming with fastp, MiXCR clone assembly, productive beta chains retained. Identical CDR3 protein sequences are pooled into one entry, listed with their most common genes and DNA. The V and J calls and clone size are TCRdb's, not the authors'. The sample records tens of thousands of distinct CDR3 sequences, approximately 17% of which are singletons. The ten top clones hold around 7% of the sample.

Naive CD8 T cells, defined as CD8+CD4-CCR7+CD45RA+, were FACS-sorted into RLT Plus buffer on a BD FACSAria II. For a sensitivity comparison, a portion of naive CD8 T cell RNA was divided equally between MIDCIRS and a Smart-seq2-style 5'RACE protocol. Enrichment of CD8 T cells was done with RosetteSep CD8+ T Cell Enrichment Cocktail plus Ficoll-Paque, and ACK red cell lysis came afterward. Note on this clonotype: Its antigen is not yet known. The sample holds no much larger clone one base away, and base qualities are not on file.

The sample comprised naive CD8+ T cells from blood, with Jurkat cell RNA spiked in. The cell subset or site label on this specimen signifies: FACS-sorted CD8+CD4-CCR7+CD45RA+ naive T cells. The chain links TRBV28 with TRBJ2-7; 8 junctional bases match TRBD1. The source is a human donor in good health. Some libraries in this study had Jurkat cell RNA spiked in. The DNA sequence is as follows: TGTGCCAGCAGATCCGAGACAGGGGAAACCCACGAGCAGTACTTC. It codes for CASRSETGETHEQYF.